The sequence of this TCR beta chain was determined in a study of T cell responses to AZD1222 COVID-19 vaccine. The CDR3 totals 13 residues. With 4 bases removed from V and 6 bases from J, the gap between germline ends came to 10 bases. Measured with immunoSEQ multiplex PCR; TCRdb has only the in-frame clones, and not every one. Among over 130,000 clones, over 75% were seen once, and the ten largest hold 3% to 3.5%. The specimen comprised peripheral blood, sampled 28 days after the second AZD1222 dose. This receptor was taken from an adult who received the AZD1222 COVID-19 vaccine. This chain uses TRBV12-3 or TRBV12-4 with TRBJ1-5; D is unclear. The CDR3 DNA reads TGTGCCAGCAGTTCCCAGGTGGGTCAGCCCCAGCATTTT. This gives the protein CASSSQVGQPQHF.